Below, one T cell receptor beta chain is given with its context. The CDR3 is 14 residues long. Germline loops: CDR1 PRHDT, CDR2 FYEKMQ (reference sequence). V was pared by 0 bases and J by 9 bases, with 12 bases between. MiXCR, applied by TCRdb to the RT-PCR reads, yields one record per CDR3 protein. The sample holds about 680,000 distinct CDR3 sequences, over 12% seen once. The material sequenced was memory CD4+ T cells from blood. The clonotype originates from a female donor in good health, serving as a healthy control. The rearrangement links TRBV13 to TRBJ2-1; tentative D call: TRBD1 (6 bases). This chain's CDR3 is CASSLGVGGPEQFF. CDR3 sequence (DNA): TGTGCCAGCAGCTTAGGGGTTGGGGGCCCTGAGCAGTTCTTC. Together with reference TRBV13 and TRBJ2-1, the CDR3 gives the full variable domain: AAGVIQSPRHLIKEKRETATLKCYPIPRHDTVYWYQQGPGQDPQFLISFYEKMQSDKGSIPDRFSAQQFSDYHSELNMSSLELGDSALYFCASSLGVGGPEQFFGPGTRLTVL.